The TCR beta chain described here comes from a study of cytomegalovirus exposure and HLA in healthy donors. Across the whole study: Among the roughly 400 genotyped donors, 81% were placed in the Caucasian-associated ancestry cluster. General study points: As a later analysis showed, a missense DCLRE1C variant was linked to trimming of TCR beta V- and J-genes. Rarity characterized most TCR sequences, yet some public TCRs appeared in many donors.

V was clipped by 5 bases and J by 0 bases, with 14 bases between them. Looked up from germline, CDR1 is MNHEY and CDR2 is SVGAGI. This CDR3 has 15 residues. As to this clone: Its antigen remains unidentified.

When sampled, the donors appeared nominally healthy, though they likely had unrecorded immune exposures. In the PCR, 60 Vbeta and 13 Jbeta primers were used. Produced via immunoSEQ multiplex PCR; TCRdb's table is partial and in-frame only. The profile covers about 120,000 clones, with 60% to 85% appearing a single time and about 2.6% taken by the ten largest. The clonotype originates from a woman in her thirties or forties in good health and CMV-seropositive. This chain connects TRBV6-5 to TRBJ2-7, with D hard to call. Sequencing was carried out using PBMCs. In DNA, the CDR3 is TGTGCCAGCAGTACCTCAGGTGCCCGCTCCTACGAGCAGTACTTC. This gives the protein CASSTSGARSYEQYF.